Below, 26 T cell receptor beta chains from the same sample are listed, as sequenced in a study of T cells after yellow fever vaccination. TCRdb redid the calling of the 5' RACE reads with MiXCR, one entry per CDR3 protein. This sample has more than 65,000 distinct CDR3 sequences, with around 7.1% found just once. Sequences were derived from CD8+ T cells sorted from PBMCs, sampled 9 to 10 days after the first yellow fever vaccination. The source is a man aged 18 to 30 who received the YFV17D yellow fever vaccine.

This clonotype was counted at least ten times. V is TRBV29-1 and J is TRBJ1-2; D is undetermined. CDR1 and CDR2 (germline): SQVTM, ANQGSEA. CDR3 length equals 9 residues. Trimming pared 3 bases from V and 8 bases from J, leaving 4 bases between. The CDR3 sequence: CSVESGYTF. CDR3 DNA sequence: TGCAGCGTTGAGTCCGGCTACACCTTC.

Ten or more counts support this clonotype. The V and J genes are TRBV20-1 and TRBJ2-5, with 7 bases fitting TRBD2. With V trimmed by 6 bases and J by 6 bases, 16 bases remained unmatched. The CDR3 has 15 residues. The germline V gene encodes CDR1 DFQATT and CDR2 SNEGSKA (reference sequence). CDR3 DNA sequence: TGCAGTGCCCATCGTTCGGGTAGCGGGTTGAAGACCCAGTACTTC. It translates to CSAHRSGSGLKTQYF.

This clonotype was recorded many times. The chain combines TRBV12-3 or TRBV12-4 with TRBJ2-7; a possible D gene is TRBD2 (5 bases). Trimming took 4 bases from V and 2 from J, leaving 9 bases between them. The CDR3 length is 13 residues. The CDR3 nucleotides are TGTGCCAGCAGTTGGAGCGGACCCTACGAGCAGTACTTC. Translated: CASSWSGPYEQYF.

About this clonotype: This clone may be a read error of a much larger clone one base away. This chain connects TRBV6-5 to TRBJ1-5; unclear D gene. Germline assignment: CDR1 MNHEY and CDR2 SVGAGI. The CDR3 has 14 residues. Trimming cost V 2 bases and J 4 bases, with 9 bases left between them. The CDR3 loop reads CASSYGVVNQPQHF. Here the CDR3 DNA reads TGTGCCAGCAGTTACGGGGTGGTAAATCAGCCCCAGCATTTT.

The chain carries TRBV11-3 and TRBJ2-7; 12 nucleotides match TRBD2. The CDR3 is 17 amino acids. Germline V gene data show CDR1 as SGHNT and CDR2 as YENEEA. J lost 1 base, V lost 6 bases, and 10 bases had no gene match. The CDR3 bases are TGTGCCAGCAGGATCAGACTAGCGGGGGATACTTCCTACGAGCAGTACGTC. This codes for CASRIRLAGDTSYEQYV.

This clonotype was recorded at least ten times. The chain links TRBV28 to TRBJ2-1; D gene unclear. CDR3 size: 13 residues. V was cut by 4 bases and J by 8 bases, with 12 bases left in between. CDR1 MDHEN and CDR2 SYDVKM come from the germline V gene. The CDR3 is CASSSLFGDEQFF. CDR3 DNA: TGTGCCAGCAGTTCGCTTTTCGGCGATGAGCAGTTCTTC. The variable domain in full, completed from reference TRBV28 and TRBJ2-1, reads DVKVTQSSRYLVKRTGEKVFLECVQDMDHENMFWYRQDPGLGLRLIYFSYDVKMKEKGDIPEGYSVSREKKERFSLILESASTNQTSMYLCASSSLFGDEQFFGPGTRLTVL.

Concerning this clonotype: A read error may be the cause here, since a much bigger clone is one base away. The chain combines TRBV12-3 or TRBV12-4 with TRBJ2-1; D remains unclear. V lost 4 bases and J lost 2, with 6 bases in between. The CDR3 consists of 13 residues. DNA for the CDR3: TGTGCCAGCAGTTCGCACACCTACAATGAGCAGTTCTTC. The encoded protein is CASSSHTYNEQFF.

This clonotype appeared many times. This chain's CDR3 is CASSVGRLNTEAFF. CDR3 DNA: TGTGCCAGCAGCGTGGGGCGATTGAACACTGAAGCTTTCTTT. The gene calls are TRBV9 and TRBJ1-1; possible D gene TRBD1, 5 bases. The V end lost 2 bases, the J end lost 0 bases, and 8 bases lay between the germline ends. Germline assignment: CDR1 SGDLS and CDR2 YYNGEE. This CDR3 comprises 14 residues.

This clonotype was seen ten or more times. V gene TRBV7-9 combines with J gene TRBJ2-5; D tentatively fits TRBD1 or TRBD2 (5 bases each). The ends were cut back, 5 bases at V and 4 bases at J, with 11 bases in the middle. CDR1 and CDR2 (germline): SEHNR, FQNEAQ (reference sequence). This CDR3 comprises 13 residues. The CDR3 is CASSREGRETQYF. In nucleotides, the CDR3 is TGTGCCAGCAGCCGCGAGGGGAGAGAGACCCAGTACTTC.

This clonotype was counted many times. This chain connects TRBV20-1 to TRBJ1-1; the D is unclear. Trimming left V 7 bases short and J 3 bases short, with 15 bases between. From germline, CDR1 is DFQATT and CDR2 SNEGSKA (reference sequence). This CDR3 has 13 amino acids. This CDR3 is CSVGGSVDTEAFF. In nucleotides, the CDR3 is TGCAGTGTAGGAGGGTCCGTGGACACTGAAGCTTTCTTT.

The gene calls are TRBV7-8 and TRBJ1-1; D is undetermined. The CDR3 has 13 residues. Trimming cost V 5 bases and J 0 bases, with 7 bases left between them. Germline loops: CDR1 SGHVS, CDR2 FQNEAQ. The CDR3, as DNA: TGTGCCAGCAGCCCGCACTTGAACACTGAAGCTTTCTTT. Residues: CASSPHLNTEAFF.

This clonotype appeared a few times. The chain's CDR3 is CAIPGVDGEKLFF. CDR3 coding DNA: TGTGCCATCCCGGGGGTGGATGGGGAAAAACTGTTTTTT. This chain connects TRBV7-2 to TRBJ1-4; possibly TRBD1 for D (5 bases). Trimming shortened V by 10 bases and J by 8 bases, and 17 bases separated the two germline ends. The germline gives CDR1 SGHTA, CDR2 FQGNSA. CDR3 length: 13 amino acids.

This clonotype was seen at least ten times. The chain couples TRBV4-3 to TRBJ2-3; D is tentatively TRBD1 or TRBD2 (5 bases each). V dropped 4 bases and J dropped 2 bases, with 16 bases sitting between them. The CDR3 spans 16 residues. Germline loops: CDR1 LGHNA, CDR2 YSLEER. The CDR3 DNA follows: TGCGCCAGCAGCCCAGGGACCGCGGTTTTCACAGATACGCAGTATTTT. This encodes CASSPGTAVFTDTQYF.

This clonotype has ten or more counts. The rearrangement links TRBV6-2 or TRBV6-3 to TRBJ2-6; D gene ambiguous. Trimming shortened V by 3 bases and J by 0 bases, and 6 bases separated the two germline ends. This CDR3 is built from 15 residues. Germline V gene lookup returns CDR1 MNHEY and CDR2 SVGEGT. The CDR3 loop is CASSYSSSGANVLTF. In DNA form, the CDR3 reads TGTGCCAGCAGTTATAGCAGCTCTGGGGCCAACGTCCTGACTTTC.

This clonotype was found many times. The chain couples TRBV7-3 to TRBJ2-6; D uncertain. CDR1 is SGHTA, CDR2 FQGTGA, per germline. CDR3 length: 15 amino acids. Trimming pared 4 bases from V and 0 bases from J, leaving 7 bases between. The CDR3 bases are TGTGCCAGCAGCTCGGGTCTCTCTGGGGCCAACGTCCTGACTTTC. Translated, it gives CASSSGLSGANVLTF.

This clonotype was counted ten times or more. V and J are TRBV9 and TRBJ2-7, with TRBD2 matching 12 bases. In germline, CDR1 is SGDLS, CDR2 YYNGEE. The CDR3 contains 16 residues. V gave up 3 bases and J gave up 4 bases; unmatched junction bases: 8. The CDR3 loop reads CASSGQGTSGYYEQYF. CDR3 in DNA: TGTGCCAGCAGCGGCCAGGGGACTAGCGGGTATTACGAGCAGTACTTC.

This clonotype appeared many times. The chain has TRBV20-1 and TRBJ2-1; D perhaps matches TRBD2 (6 bases). CDR3 length equals 14 residues. V lost 6 bases to trimming and J lost 0 bases, with 12 bases between them. The germline gives CDR1 DFQATT, CDR2 SNEGSKA (reference sequence). The CDR3 region is CSAPDGSSYNEQFF. The CDR3 region has the DNA TGCAGTGCCCCGGACGGGAGCTCCTACAATGAGCAGTTCTTC.

The rearrangement joins TRBV18 to TRBJ2-7; a possible D gene is TRBD2 (6 bases). This CDR3 contains 13 residues. Germline CDR1 and CDR2: KGHSH and LQKENI. V shed 2 bases and J shed 7 bases, with 12 bases lying between them. CDR3 sequence (DNA): TGTGCCAGCTCACCAAGGAGGGTTCAGGAGCAGTACGTC. Its translation is CASSPRRVQEQYV.

The chain combines TRBV5-1 with TRBJ2-3; D gene ambiguous. The V gene's germline CDR1 is SGHRS and CDR2 YFSETQ. CDR3 length equals 13 residues. V dropped 2 bases and J dropped 1 base, with 5 bases sitting between them. CDR3 in DNA: TGCGCCAGCAGCTTAAGCGGCACAGATACGCAGTATTTT. Translation gives CASSLSGTDTQYF. Looking up the rest from reference TRBV5-1 and TRBJ2-3 gives the full variable domain: KAGVTQTPRYLIKTRGQQVTLSCSPISGHRSVSWYQQTPGQGLQFLFEYFSETQRNKGNFPGRFSGRQFSNSRSEMNVSTLELGDSALYLCASSLSGTDTQYFGPGTRLTVL.

This clonotype was counted many times. The chain carries TRBV12-3 or TRBV12-4 and TRBJ2-7; the match to TRBD2 covers 8 bases. The CDR3 extends over 13 amino acids. The trim removed 6 bases at V and 2 bases at J, leaving 3 bases unmatched. CDR3 sequence reads: CASRSGSPYEQYF. Written as DNA, the CDR3 is TGTGCCAGCAGGAGCGGGAGTCCCTACGAGCAGTACTTC.

At least ten counts were recorded for this clonotype. The rearrangement uses TRBV9 and TRBJ2-5; D possibly matches TRBD1 or TRBD2 (5 bases each). Trimming cost V 4 bases and J 8 bases, with 15 bases left between them. Germline V CDR1 and CDR2: SGDLS, YYNGEE. This CDR3 comprises 13 residues. The CDR3 loop reads CASSLGDLGTQYF. CDR3 nucleotide sequence: TGTGCCAGCAGCCTGGGGGATTTGGGTACCCAGTACTTC. Combining the CDR3 with reference TRBV9 and TRBJ2-5 gives the whole variable domain DSGVTQTPKHLITATGQRVTLRCSPRSGDLSVYWYQQSLDQGLQFLIQYYNGEERAKGNILERFSAQQFPDLHSELNLSSLELGDSALYFCASSLGDLGTQYFGPGTRLLVL.

This clonotype was recorded many times. The gene calls are TRBV6-5 and TRBJ2-7; D remains ambiguous. Trimming stripped 0 bases from V and 3 bases from J, with 9 bases between. Germline V CDR1 and CDR2: MNHEY, SVGAGI. CDR3 length: 14 residues. CDR3 sequence: CASSYSGEVYEQYF. DNA for the CDR3: TGTGCCAGCAGTTACTCAGGAGAGGTCTACGAGCAGTACTTC.

This clonotype was seen ten or more times. The chain has TRBV18 and TRBJ1-5; a weak D match, TRBD1 (5 bases). The CDR3 has 15 residues. Germline V lookup: CDR1 KGHSH, CDR2 LQKENI. Trimming took 3 bases from V and 0 from J, leaving 9 bases between them. The CDR3 loop reads CASSPGGYSNQPQHF. DNA for the CDR3: TGTGCCAGCTCACCCGGGGGGTATAGCAATCAGCCCCAGCATTTT.

This clonotype was seen ten or more times. CDR3 nucleotide sequence: TGCGCCAGCAGCTTGGATGTGACCTACAATGAGCAGTTCTTC. Protein product: CASSLDVTYNEQFF. The V call is TRBV5-1, the J call TRBJ2-1; D is unclear. With 0 bases removed from V and 2 bases from J, the gap between germline ends came to 6 bases. The CDR3 sequence is 14 residues long. Germline CDR1 reads SGHRS; CDR2 reads YFSETQ.

This clonotype has more than one count but fewer than ten. The rearrangement joins TRBV7-9 to TRBJ2-3, with 9 bases aligning to TRBD2. CDR3 length: 16 residues. Germline trimming cut 5 bases from V and 4 bases from J; bases unmatched to any gene: 10. From germline, CDR1 is SEHNR and CDR2 FQNEAQ (reference sequence). CDR3 protein: CASSPLAGNFADTQYF. CDR3 DNA: TGTGCCAGCAGCCCCCTAGCGGGGAACTTCGCAGATACGCAGTATTTT.

The table lists this clonotype with many counts. This chain uses TRBV6-5 with TRBJ1-5; D is uncertain. The CDR3 spans 15 residues. V lost 4 bases to trimming and J lost 3 bases, with 13 bases between them. Per germline, CDR1 MNHEY and CDR2 SVGAGI. Here the CDR3 DNA reads TGTGCCAGCAGTTCCTCAGGATCCCACAATCAGCCCCAGCATTTT. Protein: CASSSSGSHNQPQHF.